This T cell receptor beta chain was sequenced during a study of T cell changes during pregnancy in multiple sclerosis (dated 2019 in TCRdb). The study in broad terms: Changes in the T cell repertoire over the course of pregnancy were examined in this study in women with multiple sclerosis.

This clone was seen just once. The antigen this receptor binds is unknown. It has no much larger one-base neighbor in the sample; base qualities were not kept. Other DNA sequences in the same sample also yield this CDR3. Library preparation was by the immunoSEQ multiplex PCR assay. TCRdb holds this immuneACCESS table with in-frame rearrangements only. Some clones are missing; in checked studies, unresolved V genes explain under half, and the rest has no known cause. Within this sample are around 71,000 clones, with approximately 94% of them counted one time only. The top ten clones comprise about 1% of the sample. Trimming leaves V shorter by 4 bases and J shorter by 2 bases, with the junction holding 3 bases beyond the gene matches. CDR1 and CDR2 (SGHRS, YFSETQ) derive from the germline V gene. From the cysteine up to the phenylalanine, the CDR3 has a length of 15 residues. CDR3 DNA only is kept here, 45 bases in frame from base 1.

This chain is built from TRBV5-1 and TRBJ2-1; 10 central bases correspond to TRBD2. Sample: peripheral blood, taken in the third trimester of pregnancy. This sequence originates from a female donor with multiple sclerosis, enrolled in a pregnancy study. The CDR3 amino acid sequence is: CASSLTSGPYNEQFF. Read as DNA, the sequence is TGCGCCAGCAGCCTGACTAGCGGGCCCTACAATGAGCAGTTCTTC.